The clone carrying this T cell receptor beta chain came up a few times. TCRdb passed the PCR reads through MiXCR, listing each CDR3 protein once. The repertoire holds some 580,000 distinct CDR3 sequences, less than 30% seen once, with 0.75% to 0.8% in the top ten. These data are taken from a study of molecular identifiers for immune sequencing clone quantification. V shed 0 bases, J shed 3 bases, and the junction held 13 bases outside the gene matches. The CDR3 consists of 18 residues. Per the germline V gene, CDR1 is ENHRY and CDR2 is SYGVKD. Sequenced material: naive CD8+ T cells from blood, with Jurkat cell RNA spiked in. Specified subset: FACS-sorted CD8+CD4-CCR7+CD45RA+ naive T cells. V usage is TRBV10-3 and J usage is TRBJ1-1; 7 bases match TRBD1. This clonotype was sampled from a human donor in good health. Some libraries in this study had Jurkat cell RNA spiked in. For the CDR3, the DNA is TGTGCCATCAGTGAGTCTCCCGCACTAGGGGGCGCGGACACTGAAGCTTTCTTT. Its translation is CAISESPALGGADTEAFF.